This T cell receptor (beta chain) was captured in a study of CD8 T cells in ankylosing spondylitis. Broader study findings: Certain motif variants had earlier appeared in reactive arthritis synovial fluid and blood. Clones linked with disease were CD8+ and fairly uncommon in the peripheral blood.

Germline V lookup: CDR1 MNHEY, CDR2 SMNVEV (reference sequence). CDR3 length: 16 residues. Trimming removed 6 bases at V and 5 bases at J, with 19 bases between. Scientists made TCR beta libraries using quantitative 5'-RACE with molecular barcodes. A single record per CDR3 protein comes from TCRdb applying MiXCR to the 5' RACE reads. The table lists a few hundred thousand distinct CDR3 sequences, roughly 20% of them singletons, with roughly 3.6% in the top ten. As regards this clonotype: The antigen is undetermined.

Sequencing was performed on blood, either unsorted or a sorted T cell fraction (not recorded which). The J gene is TRBJ2-2, the V gene TRBV27; tentatively, D is TRBD1 (5 bases). The source of this sequence is a female donor with ankylosing spondylitis or in good health (not recorded which). CDR3 coding DNA: TGTGCCAGCAGCCTCTTCCTACTAAGGGGTACCGGGGAGCTGTTTTTT. It codes for CASSLFLLRGTGELFF.